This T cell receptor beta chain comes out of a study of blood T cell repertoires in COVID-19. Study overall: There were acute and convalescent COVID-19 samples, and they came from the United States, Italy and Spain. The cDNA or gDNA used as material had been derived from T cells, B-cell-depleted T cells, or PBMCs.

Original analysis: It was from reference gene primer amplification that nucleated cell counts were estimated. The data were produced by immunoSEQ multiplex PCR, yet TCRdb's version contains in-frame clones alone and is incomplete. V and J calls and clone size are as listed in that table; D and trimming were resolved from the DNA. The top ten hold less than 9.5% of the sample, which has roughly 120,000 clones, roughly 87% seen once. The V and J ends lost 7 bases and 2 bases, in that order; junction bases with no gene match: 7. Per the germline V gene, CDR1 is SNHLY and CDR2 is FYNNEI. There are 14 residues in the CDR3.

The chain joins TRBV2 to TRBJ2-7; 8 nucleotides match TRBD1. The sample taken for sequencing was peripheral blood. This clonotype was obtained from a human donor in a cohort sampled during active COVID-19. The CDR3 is CASNIQGETYEQYF. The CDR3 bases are TGTGCCAGCAATATACAGGGGGAAACCTACGAGCAGTACTTC.